Below, 29 T cell receptor beta chains from the same sample are listed, as sequenced in a study of blood T cells in healthy people across ages. Sample-barcoded 5' priming and a J-beta primer mix drove a second PCR of roughly 7 to 11 cycles. From the 5' RACE reads, TCRdb called clonotypes with MiXCR, one entry per CDR3 protein. This repertoire shows approximately 1,700,000 distinct CDR3 sequences, approximately 39% found once; its top ten account for more than 20%. Sequencing was carried out using blood. The receptors derive from a human donor in good health.

This clonotype appeared once. In DNA, the CDR3 is TGCAGTGCTACACGACCGGGACTGCCTCAGGAGCAGTTCTTC. Translating gives CSATRPGLPQEQFF. The V call is TRBV20-1, the J call TRBJ2-1; TRBD2 might be the D (6 bases). The germline V and J ends were trimmed by 4 bases and 10 bases, with 20 bases remaining between them. Germline lookup yields CDR1 DFQATT and CDR2 SNEGSKA (reference sequence). CDR3 length equals 14 residues.

This clonotype was counted a few times. V is TRBV4-1 and J is TRBJ2-7; weak D call: TRBD1 (6 bases). The CDR3 sequence is 15 residues long. Trimming left V 4 bases short and J 3 bases short, with 16 bases between. The germline gives CDR1 MGHRA, CDR2 YSYEKL. CDR3 in DNA: TGCGCCAGCAGCCCCGAGGACAGAACTTACTACGAGCAGTACTTC. This sequence encodes CASSPEDRTYYEQYF.

This clonotype appeared a single time. The J gene is TRBJ2-4, the V gene TRBV7-8, with D perhaps TRBD1 (6 bases). V lost 1 base and J 13 bases, leaving 20 bases between the germline ends. CDR1 is SGHVS, CDR2 FQNEAQ, per germline. The CDR3 spans 15 residues. The CDR3 coding sequence is TGTGCCAGCAGCTTAGACAGGGCACCTTTCGGGGAGCAGTACTTC. As protein: CASSLDRAPFGEQYF.

CDR3 coding DNA: TGTGCCAGCAGCTTAGTCCCCTGGGATACGCAGTATTTT. It yields the protein CASSLVPWDTQYF. The chain joins TRBV7-2 to TRBJ2-3; D not certain. The CDR3 consists of 13 residues. In germline, CDR1 is SGHTA, CDR2 FQGNSA. Trimming stripped 1 base from V and 6 bases from J, with 8 bases between. Full variable domain (missing parts from reference TRBV7-2 and TRBJ2-3): GAGVSQSPSNKVTEKGKDVELRCDPISGHTALYWYRQSLGQGLEFLIYFQGNSAPDKSGLPSDRFSAERTGGSVSTLTIQRTQQEDSAVYLCASSLVPWDTQYFGPGTRLTVL.

This clonotype was picked up many times. The chain recombines TRBV20-1 with TRBJ1-2; D call uncertain. Between the trimmed V and J ends, which lost 6 bases and 5 bases, there was a span of 16 bases. The germline CDR1 and CDR2 sequences are DFQATT and SNEGSKA (reference sequence). The CDR3 consists of 13 residues. The DNA for the CDR3 is TGCAGTGCGTACTCGAGTACGGGGTATGGCTACACCTTC. Protein product: CSAYSSTGYGYTF.

The chain uses TRBV5-6 and TRBJ1-2, with no clear D. V was pared by 3 bases and J by 12 bases, with 21 bases between. The CDR3 has 14 amino acids. Per the germline V gene, CDR1 is SGHDT and CDR2 is YYEEEE. CDR3 protein: CASSWSGRWGFDTF. The DNA of the CDR3 is TGTGCCAGCAGCTGGAGTGGCAGGTGGGGATTCGACACCTTC. The variable domain in full, with the rest retrieved from reference TRBV5-6 and TRBJ1-2, is DAGVTQSPTHLIKTRGQQVTLRCSPKSGHDTVSWYQQALGQGPQFIFQYYEEEERQRGNFPDRFSGHQFPNYSSELNVNALLLGDSALYLCASSWSGRWGFDTFGSGTRLTVV.

The V gene is TRBV12-3 or TRBV12-4, the J gene TRBJ1-1; D gene uncertain. The V and J ends lost 5 bases and 1 base respectively, with 17 bases between them. This CDR3 is 16 amino acids long. The CDR3 protein is CASSPYSAGPNTEAFF. CDR3 coding DNA: TGTGCCAGCAGTCCTTATTCGGCAGGTCCGAACACTGAAGCTTTCTTT.

The chain has TRBV6-5 and TRBJ2-7, with a possible D match to TRBD1 (5 bases). Germline V gene lookup returns CDR1 MNHEY and CDR2 SVGAGI. Trimming took off 7 bases at V and 2 bases at J, with 18 bases between the two ends. This CDR3 region has 15 residues. CDR3 in amino acids: CASNPGKTWTYEQYF. For the CDR3, the DNA is TGTGCCAGCAATCCAGGGAAGACCTGGACCTACGAGCAGTACTTC.

The chain links TRBV7-6 to TRBJ2-7; a possible D gene is TRBD1 (5 bases). The closer fit of TRBJ2-5 to the DNA end suggests the J call may be wrong. The CDR3 has 14 amino acids. Germline CDR1 reads SGHVS; CDR2 reads FNYEAQ. CDR3 nucleotides: TGTGCCAGCAGCTCCTTGCGGACATCGGAGACCCAGTACTTC. This gives the protein CASSSLRTSETQYF.

V and J are TRBV3-1 and TRBJ1-3; the D is unclear. Per germline, CDR1 LGHDT and CDR2 YNNKEL (reference sequence). Trimming shortened V by 2 bases and J by 3 bases, and 11 bases separated the two germline ends. This CDR3 is built from 15 residues. For the CDR3, the DNA is TGTGCCAGCAGCCAATATACCAACGGTGGAAACACCATATATTTT. Translated, it gives CASSQYTNGGNTIYF.

The chain uses TRBV21-1 and TRBJ1-2; TRBD1, as called in the table, went unchecked against the DNA. TRBV21-1 is assigned pseudogene status. This CDR3 is 18 amino acids long. The CDR3 reads CASSKESKGAVLDYGYTF. CDR3 DNA: TGTGCCAGCAGCAAAGAGTCTAAGGGGGCGGTTCTTGACTATGGCTACACCTTC.

This CDR3 is CSVRVLDAEAFF. As DNA, the CDR3 is TGCAGCGTCAGGGTTTTGGACGCTGAAGCTTTCTTT. The chain links TRBV29-1 to TRBJ1-1, with D possibly matching TRBD1 (5 bases). Per the germline V gene, CDR1 is SQVTM and CDR2 is ANQGSEA. The CDR3 has 12 amino acids. V lost 6 bases and J 6 bases, leaving 14 bases between the germline ends.

A note on this clonotype: The junction and the germline gene differ at one end; a read error may be behind it. The chain has TRBV25-1 and TRBJ2-1; 10 positions match TRBD2. Germline CDR1 and CDR2: MGHDK and SYGVNS. This CDR3 has 18 amino acids. The CDR3 nucleotides are TGTGCCAGCAGTGGTGTCCTAGCGGGGGAGCCGACCTACGATGAGCAGTTCTTC. Amino acid sequence: CASSGVLAGEPTYDEQFF.

As concerns this clonotype: The junction departs from the called germline gene at one end, perhaps through a read error. The rearrangement uses TRBV7-9 and TRBJ2-1; D is uncertain. There are 13 residues in the CDR3. In germline, CDR1 is SEHNR, CDR2 FQNEAQ (reference sequence). The chain's CDR3 is CSSSLSNYNEQFF. The DNA of the CDR3 is TGTTCCAGCAGCTTATCCAACTACAATGAGCAGTTCTTC.

The V gene is TRBV2, the J gene TRBJ1-1; D possibly corresponds to TRBD1 (6 bases). V was cut by 4 bases and J by 7 bases, with 10 bases left in between. Germline V gene data show CDR1 as SNHLY and CDR2 as FYNNEI. The CDR3 spans 12 residues. The CDR3 coding sequence is TGTGCCAGCAGTGTACAGGGCAATGAAGCTTTCTTT. Encoded protein: CASSVQGNEAFF.

The rearrangement joins TRBV14 to TRBJ2-1; D is undetermined. V was pared by 4 bases and J by 4 bases, with 11 bases between. The CDR3 spans 14 residues. Germline V gene data show CDR1 as SGHDN and CDR2 as FVKESK. CDR3 sequence (DNA): TGTGCCAGCAGCCGAGGTGTACTTTACAATGAGCAGTTCTTC. Translating gives CASSRGVLYNEQFF.

The V call is TRBV29-1, the J call TRBJ1-5; 8 nucleotides agree with TRBD1. From germline, CDR1 is SQVTM and CDR2 ANQGSEA. V lost 0 bases, J lost 1 base, and 2 bases stayed unmatched. The CDR3 runs 15 residues. The CDR3 loop reads CSVEEGQGSNQPQHF. CDR3 bases: TGCAGCGTTGAAGAAGGACAGGGAAGCAATCAGCCCCAGCATTTT. Full variable domain (outside the CDR3, taken from reference TRBV29-1 and TRBJ1-5): SAVISQKPSRDICQRGTSLTIQCQVDSQVTMMFWYRQQPGQSLTLIATANQGSEATYESGFVIDKFPISRPNLTFSTLTVSNMSPEDSSIYLCSVEEGQGSNQPQHFGDGTRLSIL.

In this sample, this clonotype turned up a few times. V gene TRBV15 combines with J gene TRBJ1-2; TRBD1 might be the D (5 bases). Deletions cut 1 base from V and 7 bases from J, with 16 bases between. The CDR3 consists of 15 residues. The germline V gene has CDR1 LNHNV and CDR2 YYDKDF (reference sequence). CDR3 DNA sequence: TGTGCCACCAGCAGAGCCCGGCAGGGTTCTTTTGGCTACACCTTC. Translated, it gives CATSRARQGSFGYTF.

J is TRBJ2-3 and V is TRBV5-1, with TRBD1 as a possible D gene (5 bases). This CDR3 region has 13 residues. Germline V CDR1 and CDR2: SGHRS, YFSETQ. Trimming left V 6 bases short and J 4 bases short, with 12 bases between. CDR3 nucleotide sequence: TGCGCCAGCAAGATCCAGGGCGCAGATACGCAGTATTTT. Amino acids: CASKIQGADTQYF.

The chain recombines TRBV14 with TRBJ2-5, with TRBD1 matching 10 bases. The ends lost 2 bases at V and 3 bases at J; junction bases unmatched: 12. The CDR3 length is 18 residues. Germline CDR1 SGHDN, CDR2 FVKESK. The CDR3 DNA is TGTGCCAGCAGCCAACGCGCTTCCGGGACAGGGGAGGAAGAGACCCAGTACTTC. Translating it yields CASSQRASGTGEEETQYF.

The CDR3 region is CATTLGGSRGRHTDTQYF. Written as DNA, the CDR3 is TGCGCCACCACCTTGGGAGGTAGCAGGGGCCGGCACACAGATACGCAGTATTTT. The rearrangement links TRBV10-2 to TRBJ2-3; the D gene could be TRBD1 or TRBD2 (6 bases each). The CDR3 length is 18 residues. Trimming stripped 10 bases from V and 2 bases from J, with 28 bases between. Looked up from germline, CDR1 is WSHSY and CDR2 is SAAADI.

This clonotype has a handful of counts. The chain uses TRBV6-2 or TRBV6-3 and TRBJ2-7; maybe TRBD2 (6 bases). In germline, CDR1 is MNHEY, CDR2 SVGEGT. The length of the CDR3 is 14 residues. V lost 4 bases and J lost 2, with 12 bases in between. The CDR3 region has the DNA TGTGCCAGCAGTTTCCGGGACTTTCCCTACGAGCAGTACTTC. Translated, it gives CASSFRDFPYEQYF.

This rearrangement joins TRBV11-2 to TRBJ2-1; 7 bases map to TRBD2. The CDR3 extends over 15 amino acids. Per the germline V gene, CDR1 is SGHAT and CDR2 is FQNNGV. J lost 6 bases, V lost 3 bases, and 8 bases had no gene match. The DNA of the CDR3 is TGTGCCAGCAGCTTTGGGACGGGGGGACTCAATGAGCAGTTCTTC. Protein sequence: CASSFGTGGLNEQFF.

The DNA for the CDR3 is TGTGCCAGTTACAGGGAGCTCACAGATACGCAGTATTTT. It encodes CASYRELTDTQYF. This chain connects TRBV6-5 to TRBJ2-3; tentatively, D is TRBD1 (6 bases). The CDR3 is made up of 13 amino acids. Per germline, CDR1 MNHEY and CDR2 SVGAGI. The V gene lost 9 bases and the J gene lost 2 bases, with 12 bases spanning the gap.

This clonotype came up a few times. The V and J genes are TRBV20-1 and TRBJ1-2; no reliable D call. The CDR3 has 15 amino acids. CDR1 and CDR2 from the germline V gene are DFQATT and SNEGSKA (reference sequence). Between the trimmed V and J ends, which lost 0 bases and 0 bases, there was a span of 11 bases. DNA of the CDR3: TGCAGTGCTAGAGATCCAGGTCGAGCTAACTATGGCTACACCTTC. This translates into CSARDPGRANYGYTF.

J is TRBJ2-5 and V is TRBV7-6; D possibly corresponds to TRBD1 (6 bases). Germline lookup yields CDR1 SGHVS and CDR2 FNYEAQ. This CDR3 is 15 amino acids long. Trimming took 6 bases from V and 2 from J, leaving 16 bases between them. The CDR3 reads CASSTSGALQETQYF. CDR3 DNA sequence: TGTGCCAGCAGTACATCAGGGGCCCTACAAGAGACCCAGTACTTC. Full variable domain (missing parts from reference TRBV7-6 and TRBJ2-5): GAGVSQSPRYKVTKRGQDVALRCDPISGHVSLYWYRQALGQGPEFLTYFNYEAQQDKSGLPNDRFSAERPEGSISTLTIQRTEQRDSAMYRCASSTSGALQETQYFGPGTRLLVL.

This clonotype was seen a handful of times. The chain uses TRBV5-6 and TRBJ2-7, with TRBD1 matching over 10 bases. Germline V lookup: CDR1 SGHDT, CDR2 YYEEEE. V was clipped by 0 bases and J by 6 bases; unmatched bases: 15. The CDR3 sequence is 18 residues long. The CDR3 coding sequence is TGTGCCAGCAGCTTGGGGGTCTGGGACAGGGGTTCGGTGCGCGAGCAGTACTTC. Translation gives CASSLGVWDRGSVREQYF.

This clonotype was observed a handful of times. In DNA, the CDR3 is TGTGCCAGCAGTCAAAATAGCGTCGAGGAGACCCAGTACTTC. Its protein product is CASSQNSVEETQYF. V and J are TRBV2 and TRBJ2-5; D is possibly TRBD2 (5 bases). V lost 5 bases and J 5 bases, leaving 15 bases between the germline ends. The CDR3 is made up of 14 amino acids. CDR1 is SNHLY, CDR2 FYNNEI, per germline. The variable domain in full, with the rest retrieved from reference TRBV2 and TRBJ2-5, is EPEVTQTPSHQVTQMGQEVILRCVPISNHLYFYWYRQILGQKVEFLVSFYNNEISEKSEIFDDQFSVERPDGSNFTLKIRSTKLEDSAMYFCASSQNSVEETQYFGPGTRLLVL.

V and J are TRBV24-1 and TRBJ1-2, with no clear D. Germline values: CDR1 KGHDR, CDR2 SFDVKD. Trimming stripped 8 bases from V and 0 bases from J, with 12 bases between. This CDR3 is built from 14 residues. This CDR3 is CATNEGWPNYGYTF. As DNA, the CDR3 is TGTGCCACCAATGAGGGTTGGCCTAACTATGGCTACACCTTC.